Given below is one TCR beta chain in context. The sample is drawn from a study of OX40 agonist ivuxolimab in advanced cancers. Sequencing used immunoSEQ multiplex PCR; TCRdb keeps in-frame clones, though not all of them. The sample includes 60,000 to 100,000 clones, around 86% of them seen just once. Blood sampling took place at baseline, cycle 4 day 1, and cycle 7 day 1. Deletions cut 4 bases from V and 4 bases from J, with 17 bases between. CDR3 length: 16 residues. Germline assignment: CDR1 MDHEN and CDR2 SYDVKM. The receptor comes from an adult with an advanced solid tumor such as melanoma, head and neck, liver or kidney cancer. The V gene is TRBV28, the J gene TRBJ2-1, with D maybe TRBD1 (6 bases). The specimen was CD4+ or CD8+ T cells sorted from blood, collected in a trial of the OX40 agonist ivuxolimab. DNA of the CDR3: TGTGCCAGCAGTTCCCTCGACAGGATCGTGTACAATGAGCAGTTCTTC. Translating it yields CASSSLDRIVYNEQFF.